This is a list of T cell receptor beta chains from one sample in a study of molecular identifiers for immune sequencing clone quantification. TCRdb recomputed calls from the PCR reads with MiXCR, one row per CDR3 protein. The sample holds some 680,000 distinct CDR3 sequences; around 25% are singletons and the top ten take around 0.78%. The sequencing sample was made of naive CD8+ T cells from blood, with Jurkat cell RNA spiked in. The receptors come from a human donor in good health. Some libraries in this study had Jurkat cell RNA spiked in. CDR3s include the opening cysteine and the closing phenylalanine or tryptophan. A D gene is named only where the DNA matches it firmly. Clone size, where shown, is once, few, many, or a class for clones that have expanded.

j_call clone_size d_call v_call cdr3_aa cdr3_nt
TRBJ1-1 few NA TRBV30 CAWSGETTFDFF TGTGCCTGGAGTGGAGAGACGACGTTTGATTTCTTT
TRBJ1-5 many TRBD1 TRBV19 CASSTGTGFNQPQHF TGTGCCAGTAGTACCGGGACAGGGTTCAATCAGCCCCAGCATTTT
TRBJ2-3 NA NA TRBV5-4 CASSLSTPRGTRTDTQCF TGTGCCAGCAGCCTAAGTACCCCTCGCGGCACCCGCACAGATACGCAGTGTTTT
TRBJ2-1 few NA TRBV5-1 CASSLTGASSYNEQFF TGCGCCAGCAGTCTGACCGGCGCGAGCTCCTACAATGAGCAGTTCTTC
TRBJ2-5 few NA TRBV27 CASSLQGQETQYF TGTGCCAGCAGTTTGCAGGGGCAGGAGACCCAGTACTTC
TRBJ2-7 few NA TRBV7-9 CASSPAGSSSEQYF TGTGCCAGCAGCCCGGCGGGTTCTTCGAGCGAGCAGTACTTC
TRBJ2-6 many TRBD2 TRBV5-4 CASSLFGGAGANVLTF TGTGCCAGCAGCTTGTTCGGGGGGGCTGGGGCCAACGTCCTGACTTTC
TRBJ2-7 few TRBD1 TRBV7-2 CASSDGTGGAYEQYF TGTGCCAGCAGCGACGGGACAGGGGGTGCCTACGAGCAGTACTTC
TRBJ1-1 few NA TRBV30 CAWSVVIRPEAFF TGTGCCTGGAGTGTAGTCATTCGACCTGAAGCTTTCTTT
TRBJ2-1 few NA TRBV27 CASSLVEGGHEQFF TGTGCCAGCAGTTTAGTGGAGGGGGGCCATGAGCAGTTCTTC
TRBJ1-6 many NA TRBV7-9 CASSLGWGNSPLHF TGTGCCAGCAGCTTAGGGTGGGGGAATTCACCCCTCCACTTT
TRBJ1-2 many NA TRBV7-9 CASTLPPNSDYGYTF TGTGCCAGCACCCTCCCCCCGAACTCCGACTATGGCTACACCTTC
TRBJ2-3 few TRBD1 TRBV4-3 CASSHPSRQGSADTQYF TGCGCCAGCAGCCACCCGTCGAGACAGGGGAGCGCAGATACGCAGTATTTT
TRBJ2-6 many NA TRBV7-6 CASRPSSGANVLTF TGTGCCAGCAGACCTAGCTCTGGGGCCAACGTCCTGACTTTC
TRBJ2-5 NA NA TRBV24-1 CATSAVGGVEETQYF TGTGCCACCAGTGCGGTCGGCGGGGTTGAAGAGACCCAGTACTTC
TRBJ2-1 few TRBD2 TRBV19 CASSLVGGVYNEQFF TGTGCCAGTAGTTTAGTGGGAGGGGTATACAATGAGCAGTTCTTC
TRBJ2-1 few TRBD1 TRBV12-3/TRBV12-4 CASSADRSSYNEQFF TGTGCCAGCAGTGCGGACAGGAGCTCCTACAATGAGCAGTTCTTC
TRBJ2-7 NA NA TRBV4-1 CASSQGIWGYEQYF TGCGCCAGCAGCCAAGGGATTTGGGGCTACGAGCAGTACTTC
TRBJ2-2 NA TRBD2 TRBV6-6 CASSYSSGGAPGELFF TGTGCCAGCAGTTACTCAAGCGGGGGGGCCCCCGGGGAGCTGTTTTTT
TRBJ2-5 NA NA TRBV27 CASRSADQETQYF TGTGCCAGCAGGTCGGCAGACCAAGAGACCCAGTACTTC
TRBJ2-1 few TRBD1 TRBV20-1 CSATTPGTGGLEQFF TGCAGTGCTACAACCCCCGGGACAGGGGGCCTTGAGCAGTTCTTC
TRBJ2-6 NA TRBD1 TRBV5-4 CASSLGGTGSTRANVLTF TGTGCCAGCAGCTTGGGGGGGACAGGGTCCACCCGGGCCAACGTCCTGACTTTC
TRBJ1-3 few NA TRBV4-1 CASSQEPGNIGNTIYF TGCGCCAGCAGCCAAGAACCGGGTAATATTGGAAACACCATATATTTT
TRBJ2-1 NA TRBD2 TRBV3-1 CASSHQGLGGLWEQFF TGTGCCAGCAGCCACCAAGGTTTGGGAGGGCTCTGGGAGCAGTTCTTC
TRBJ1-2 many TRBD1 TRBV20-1 CSAMDRASVNYGYTF TGCAGTGCTATGGACAGGGCGTCAGTTAACTATGGCTACACCTTC
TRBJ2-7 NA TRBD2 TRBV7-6 CASSSGTSGVSSYEQYF TGTGCCAGCAGCTCAGGGACTAGCGGGGTGAGCTCCTACGAGCAGTACTTC
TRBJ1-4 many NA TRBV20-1 CSARGQVSKVEKLFF TGCAGTGCTAGAGGACAGGTCTCTAAGGTTGAAAAACTGTTTTTT
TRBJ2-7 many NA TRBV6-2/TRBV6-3 CASLRGGVKYF TGTGCCAGCCTACGGGGCGGCGTGAAGTACTTC
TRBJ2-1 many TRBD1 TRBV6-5 CASSSRGQAEQFF TGTGCCAGCAGTTCCAGGGGGCAGGCTGAGCAGTTCTTC
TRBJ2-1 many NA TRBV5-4 CASSPYEQSSYNEQFF TGTGCCAGCAGCCCGTACGAACAGAGCTCCTACAATGAGCAGTTCTTC
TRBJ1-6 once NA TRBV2 CASSEARTAFILSLHF TGTGCCAGCAGTGAAGCTCGTACAGCCTTCATCCTCTCCCTCCACTTT
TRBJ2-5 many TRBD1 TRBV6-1 CASSDRQGETQYF TGTGCCAGCAGTGACCGACAGGGAGAGACCCAGTACTTC
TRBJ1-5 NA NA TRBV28 CASSSVLGRSNQPQHF TGTGCCAGCAGTTCCGTGTTGGGGAGAAGCAATCAGCCCCAGCATTTT
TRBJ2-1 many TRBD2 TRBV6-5 CASSYWSGGERDEQFF TGTGCCAGCAGTTACTGGAGCGGGGGAGAAAGGGATGAGCAGTTCTTC
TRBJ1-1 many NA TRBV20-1 CSAGAPNTEAFF TGCAGTGCTGGCGCCCCCAACACTGAAGCTTTCTTT
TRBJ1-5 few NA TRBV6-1 CASSNQEGEERPQHF TGTGCCAGCAGTAACCAAGAGGGTGAGGAACGGCCCCAGCATTTT
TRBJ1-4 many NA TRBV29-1 CSVDEDGTNEKLFF TGCAGCGTTGACGAGGACGGAACAAATGAAAAACTGTTTTTT
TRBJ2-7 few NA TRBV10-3 CAIRGLLLEQYF TGTGCCATCAGAGGACTATTGTTAGAGCAGTACTTC
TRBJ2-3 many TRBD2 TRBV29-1 CSAVAGNTDTQYF TGCAGCGCAGTAGCGGGGAACACAGATACGCAGTATTTT
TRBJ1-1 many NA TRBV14 CASSQPGFTEAFF TGTGCCAGCAGCCAGCCAGGGTTCACTGAAGCTTTCTTT
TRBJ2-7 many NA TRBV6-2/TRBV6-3 CASSYSVSYEQYF TGTGCCAGCAGTTACTCCGTCTCCTACGAGCAGTACTTC
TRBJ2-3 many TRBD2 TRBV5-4 CASSLGLAGATSTDTQYF TGTGCCAGCAGCCTGGGACTAGCGGGAGCAACTAGCACAGATACGCAGTATTTT
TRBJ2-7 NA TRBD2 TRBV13 CASSPGTSGGLYEQYF TGTGCCAGCAGCCCTGGGACTAGCGGGGGGCTCTACGAGCAGTACTTC
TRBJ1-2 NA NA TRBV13 CASSLEGTGNFNYGYTF TGTGCCAGCAGCTTGGAAGGGACCGGTAATTTCAACTATGGCTACACCTTC